These 10 T cell receptor beta chains were sequenced from one sample in a study of cytomegalovirus exposure and HLA in healthy donors. Use of 60 Vbeta and 13 Jbeta primers characterized the PCR. Some clones are missing from TCRdb's copy, which holds only in-frame ones; the method was immunoSEQ multiplex PCR. In the table there are 150,000 or so clones, 60% to 85% of which are singletons. The sequencing input was PBMCs. The receptors derive from a middle-aged woman in good health and CMV-seronegative.

The J gene is TRBJ2-5, the V gene TRBV7-6, with D possibly TRBD2 on 7 matching bases. Trimming shortened V by 3 bases and J by 4 bases, and 18 bases separated the two germline ends. The CDR3 is 16 residues long. Germline CDR1 and CDR2: SGHVS and FNYEAQ. The CDR3 DNA sequence: TGTGCCAGCAGCTTGGGGGGGCTAGGGGACCGAGAGACCCAGTACTTC. Amino acids: CASSLGGLGDRETQYF.

The rearrangement uses TRBV19 and TRBJ1-2; D is uncertain. Germline-derived CDR1 and CDR2 are LNHDA and SQIVND (reference sequence). This CDR3 has 13 residues. Trimming cost V 6 bases and J 7 bases, with 15 bases left between them. The CDR3 loop is CASSPIGGSGYTF. The CDR3 DNA reads as TGTGCCAGTAGCCCTATAGGAGGGAGTGGCTACACCTTC.

The chain couples TRBV11-3 to TRBJ2-7, with TRBD1 identical over 7 bases. The junction had 6 bases not matched to a gene; V was cut back by 5 bases and J by 2 bases. The CDR3 extends over 14 amino acids. Germline values: CDR1 SGHNT, CDR2 YENEEA. The CDR3 here is CASSVGTDTYEQYF. The DNA of the CDR3 is TGTGCCAGCAGCGTCGGGACAGACACCTACGAGCAGTACTTC.

The chain has TRBV5-1 and TRBJ2-1; D remains ambiguous. The V end was cut by 0 bases, the J end by 12 bases, with 10 bases between. The germline CDR1 and CDR2 sequences are SGHRS and YFSETQ. The CDR3 contains 12 residues. CDR3 nucleotide sequence: TGCGCCAGCAGCTTGGTGCCTCGCGTGCAGTTCTTC. Translation gives CASSLVPRVQFF.

The chain has TRBV5-1 and TRBJ2-3; D is uncertain. The CDR3 has 16 residues. In germline, CDR1 is SGHRS, CDR2 YFSETQ. Trimming removed 0 bases from V and 0 bases from J, with 11 bases in between. The CDR3 region is CASSLVSDSSTDTQYF. CDR3 coding DNA: TGCGCCAGCAGCTTGGTGTCCGACTCTAGCACAGATACGCAGTATTTT.

The chain recombines TRBV28 with TRBJ1-2; no definite D call. Trimming took off 2 bases at V and 7 bases at J, with 11 bases between the two ends. Germline values: CDR1 MDHEN, CDR2 SYDVKM. The CDR3 has 13 residues. DNA for the CDR3: TGTGCCAGCAGTTTAGGGCAGGTCGCTGGCTACACCTTC. It encodes CASSLGQVAGYTF.

The chain joins TRBV11-2 to TRBJ1-6; 11 bases agree with TRBD1. This CDR3 has 17 amino acids. The germline V gene encodes CDR1 SGHAT and CDR2 FQNNGV. With V trimmed by 4 bases and J by 6 bases, 8 bases remained unmatched. The CDR3 is CASSSSGDRGSNSPLHF. As DNA, the CDR3 is TGTGCCAGCAGCTCAAGCGGGGACAGGGGGTCTAATTCACCCCTCCACTTT. Drawing the rest from reference TRBV11-2 and TRBJ1-6, the complete variable domain is EAGVAQSPRYKIIEKRQSVAFWCNPISGHATLYWYQQILGQGPKLLIQFQNNGVVDDSQLPKDRFSAERLKGVDSTLKIQPAKLEDSAVYLCASSSSGDRGSNSPLHFGNGTRLTVT.

J is TRBJ1-5 and V is TRBV7-2; the D gene is possibly TRBD1 (6 bases). The CDR3 has 16 amino acids. V gave up 3 bases and J gave up 8 bases, with 20 bases separating them. Germline assignment: CDR1 SGHTA and CDR2 FQGNSA. CDR3 DNA sequence: TGTGCCAGCAGCTTGGGTCCGGGCCAGGGGTCCAAGCCCCAGCATTTT. It codes for CASSLGPGQGSKPQHF. The whole variable domain, remainder taken from reference TRBV7-2 and TRBJ1-5, is GAGVSQSPSNKVTEKGKDVELRCDPISGHTALYWYRQSLGQGLEFLIYFQGNSAPDKSGLPSDRFSAERTGGSVSTLTIQRTQQEDSAVYLCASSLGPGQGSKPQHFGDGTRLSIL.

There are a few counts of this clone. The chain links TRBV6-1 to TRBJ1-1, with D perhaps TRBD1 (6 bases). V was pared by 4 bases and J by 5 bases, with 14 bases between. The CDR3 covers 14 residues. Germline-derived CDR1 and CDR2 are MNHNS and SASEGT. The CDR3 reads CASSGTGFGTEAFF. CDR3 bases: TGTGCCAGCAGTGGCACAGGGTTTGGTACTGAAGCTTTCTTT.

This clone was seen only a few times. The CDR3 region has the DNA TGTGCCAGCAGGGCAGACAGTTTGGGCTATGGCTACACCTTC. It codes for CASRADSLGYGYTF. The V call is TRBV2, the J call TRBJ1-2; possible D gene TRBD1, 5 bases. Germline V gives CDR1 SNHLY, CDR2 FYNNEI. The CDR3 is 14 amino acids. V dropped 6 bases and J dropped 4 bases, with 15 bases sitting between them. Full variable domain (outside the CDR3, taken from reference TRBV2 and TRBJ1-2): EPEVTQTPSHQVTQMGQEVILRCVPISNHLYFYWYRQILGQKVEFLVSFYNNEISEKSEIFDDQFSVERPDGSNFTLKIRSTKLEDSAMYFCASRADSLGYGYTFGSGTRLTVV.